The clone carrying this TCR beta chain is medium-sized. No antigen is known for it. The data were taken from a study of naive and memory T cell subsets. Study results and limitations: Potentially, T cell activation and differentiation skew this RNA-based measurement.

Amplification of ligated cDNA took four PCR rounds with SP2 and nested alpha and beta constant primers. For blood and skin samples, reverse transcription used TCR alpha and beta constant primers. Each CDR3 protein is one row after TCRdb ran MiXCR on the 5' RACE reads. The sample lists 25,000 to 35,000 distinct CDR3 sequences, over 15% seen once, with around 2.5% in the top ten. Per germline, CDR1 MNHNS and CDR2 SASEGT. The CDR3 is 16 amino acids. Trimming cost V 7 bases and J 0 bases, with 16 bases left between them. TCR cDNA received a 3' ligated oligonucleotide that carried a UMI. RNA was extracted from 2.5 ml of whole blood of healthy adults. Cells were not sorted; total RNA input targeted roughly 1 to 1000 ng.

The TCR was taken from a female donor in good health. J is TRBJ2-4 and V is TRBV6-1; D is uncertain. CDR3 residues: CASTNSVLLAKNIQYF. The CDR3 DNA reads TGTGCCAGCACTAACAGCGTTTTACTAGCCAAAAACATTCAGTACTTC.